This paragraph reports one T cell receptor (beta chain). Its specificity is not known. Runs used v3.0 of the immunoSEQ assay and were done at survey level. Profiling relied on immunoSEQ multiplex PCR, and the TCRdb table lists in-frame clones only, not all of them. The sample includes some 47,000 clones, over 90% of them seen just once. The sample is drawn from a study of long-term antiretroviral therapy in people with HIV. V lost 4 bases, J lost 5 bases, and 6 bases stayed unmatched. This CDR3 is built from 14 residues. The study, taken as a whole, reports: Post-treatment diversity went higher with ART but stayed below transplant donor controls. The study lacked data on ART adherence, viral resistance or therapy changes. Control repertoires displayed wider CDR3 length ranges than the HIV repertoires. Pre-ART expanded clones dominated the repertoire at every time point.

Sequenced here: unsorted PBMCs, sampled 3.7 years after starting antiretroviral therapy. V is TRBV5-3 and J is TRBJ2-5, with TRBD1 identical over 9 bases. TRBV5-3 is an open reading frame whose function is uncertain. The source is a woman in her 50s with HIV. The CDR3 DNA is TGTGCCAGAAGCAGGGGACAGGGACAGGAGACCCAGTACTTC. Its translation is CARSRGQGQETQYF.